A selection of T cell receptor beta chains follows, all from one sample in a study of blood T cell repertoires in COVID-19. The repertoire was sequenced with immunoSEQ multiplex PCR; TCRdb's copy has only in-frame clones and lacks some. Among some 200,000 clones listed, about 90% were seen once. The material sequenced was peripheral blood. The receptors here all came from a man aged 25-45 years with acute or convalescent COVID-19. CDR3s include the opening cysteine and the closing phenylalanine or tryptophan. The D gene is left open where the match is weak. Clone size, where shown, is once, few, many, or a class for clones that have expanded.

CASSLVGGKAEAFF	TGTGCCAGCAGCTTGGTCGGGGGGAAGGCTGAAGCTTTCTTT	TRBJ1-1	NA	NA	TRBV5-6
CASSIGPFTEAFF	TGTGCCAGTAGTATAGGGCCGTTCACTGAAGCTTTCTTT	TRBJ1-1	NA	NA	TRBV19
CASSLKEGSYEQYF	TGTGCCAGCAGTTTAAAGGAGGGCTCCTACGAGCAGTACTTC	TRBJ2-7	NA	NA	TRBV27
CASSPAGNNEQFF	TGTGCCAGCAGCCCGGCAGGTAACAATGAGCAGTTCTTC	TRBJ2-1	NA	NA	TRBV4-2
CATSDSGTGDIQYF	TGTGCCACCAGTGATTCCGGGACAGGGGACATTCAGTACTTC	TRBJ2-4	NA	TRBD1	TRBV24-1
CASSYRTGLGETQYF	TGTGCCAGCAGTTACAGGACAGGATTAGGAGAGACCCAGTACTTC	TRBJ2-5	NA	TRBD1	TRBV6-5
CASKRGPAGDGEQYF	TGTGCCAGCAAAAGAGGCCCAGCGGGAGACGGTGAGCAGTACTTC	TRBJ2-7	NA	TRBD2	TRBV7-9
CASSTNAGQPGEQYF	TGCGCCAGCAGCACCAACGCGGGACAGCCCGGGGAGCAGTACTTC	TRBJ2-7	NA	NA	TRBV5-1
CASSLQGADEQFF	TGCGCCAGCAGCTTACAGGGGGCGGATGAGCAGTTCTTC	TRBJ2-1	NA	TRBD1	TRBV5-1
CASRPPPGVGSYGYTF	TGTGCCAGCAGGCCCCCCCCAGGGGTGGGTAGCTATGGCTACACCTTC	TRBJ1-2	NA	NA	TRBV28
CASSSTDRVGNIQYF	TGTGCCAGCAGTTCGACGGACAGGGTAGGAAACATTCAGTACTTC	TRBJ2-4	NA	TRBD1	TRBV28
CASSSQQGFSPLHF	TGTGCCAGCAGTTCCCAACAGGGTTTCTCACCCCTCCACTTT	TRBJ1-6	NA	NA	TRBV6-5
CASSPGGLAGVSSYEQYF	TGTGCCAGCAGCCCGGGGGGACTAGCGGGTGTTAGCTCCTACGAGCAGTACTTC	TRBJ2-7	NA	TRBD2	TRBV7-9
CASSLPGGSHYNEQFF	TGTGCCAGCAGTTTGCCCGGAGGCTCCCACTACAATGAGCAGTTCTTC	TRBJ2-1	NA	NA	TRBV27
CASSPKVGRGILHNEQFF	TGTGCCAGCAGCCCAAAAGTTGGGAGGGGTATTCTTCACAATGAGCAGTTCTTC	TRBJ2-1	NA	TRBD2	TRBV7-9
CASSGGLGEQYF	TGTGCCAGCTCCGGGGGGCTAGGCGAGCAGTACTTC	TRBJ2-7	NA	NA	TRBV27
CATSRGTNLGTTKFAYEQYF	TGTGCCACCAGCAGAGGGACTAACCTAGGGACTACCAAATTTGCTTACGAGCAGTACTTC	TRBJ2-7	NA	TRBD2	TRBV15
CASSEQRQGPYF	TGTGCCAGCAGTGAGCAGAGACAGGGCCCGTACTTC	TRBJ2-7	NA	TRBD1	TRBV2
CASSQGDRNNEQFF	TGTGCCAGCAGCCAAGGCGACAGGAACAATGAGCAGTTCTTC	TRBJ2-1	NA	NA	TRBV4-2
CASSVVEGDTEAFF	TGTGCCAGCAGCGTAGTGGAAGGAGACACTGAAGCTTTCTTT	TRBJ1-1	NA	NA	TRBV9
CATEARQGAYEQYF	TGTGCCACGGAAGCCCGACAGGGGGCGTACGAGCAGTACTTC	TRBJ2-7	NA	TRBD1	TRBV30
CASSEALQGITEAFF	TGTGCCAGCAGTGAAGCGCTTCAGGGTATAACTGAAGCTTTCTTT	TRBJ1-1	NA	NA	TRBV2
CASSARETQYF	TGTGCCAGCAGTGCGCGAGAGACCCAGTACTTC	TRBJ2-5	once	NA	TRBV12-3/TRBV12-4
CATSGTGREQYF	TGCGCCACCTCCGGGACAGGGAGGGAGCAGTACTTC	TRBJ2-7	NA	TRBD1	TRBV10-1
CASSLAQGGNYGYTF	TGTGCCAGCAGCTTAGCTCAGGGAGGAAACTATGGCTACACCTTC	TRBJ1-2	NA	NA	TRBV7-9
CASSYRTSGSTDTQYF	TGTGCCAGCAGCTACAGGACTAGCGGGTCCACAGATACGCAGTATTTT	TRBJ2-3	NA	TRBD2	TRBV11-2
CASSTWGEGSYGYTF	TGTGCCAGCAGCACCTGGGGAGAGGGAAGCTATGGCTACACCTTC	TRBJ1-2	NA	NA	TRBV5-8
CASQGTGYNQPQHF	TGTGCCAGTCAGGGGACAGGATACAATCAGCCCCAGCATTTT	TRBJ1-5	NA	TRBD1	TRBV24-1
CASIQNDRANQPQHF	TGTGCCAGCATTCAAAATGACAGAGCCAATCAGCCCCAGCATTTT	TRBJ1-5	NA	NA	TRBV6-5
CASSQADSYEQYF	TGCGCCAGCAGCCAAGCCGACAGCTACGAGCAGTACTTC	TRBJ2-7	NA	NA	TRBV4-1
CASSDWLAGGGEQFF	TGCGCCAGCAGTGACTGGCTAGCGGGAGGGGGCGAGCAGTTCTTC	TRBJ2-1	NA	TRBD2	TRBV10-1
CASSLVLAGDGDTQYF	TGTGCCAGCAGCTTAGTCCTAGCGGGTGACGGGGATACGCAGTATTTT	TRBJ2-3	NA	TRBD2	TRBV7-9
CASSLGPGLAGVGQETQYF	TGTGCCAGCAGCTTAGGGCCCGGACTAGCGGGAGTGGGCCAAGAGACCCAGTACTTC	TRBJ2-5	NA	TRBD2	TRBV11-3
CASRDSYTEAFF	TGCGCCAGCAGGGACAGCTACACTGAAGCTTTCTTT	TRBJ1-1	once	NA	TRBV5-1
CASQMTGTANEKLFF	TGTGCCAGCCAAATGACCGGGACAGCCAATGAAAAACTGTTTTTT	TRBJ1-4	NA	TRBD1	TRBV6-5
CASSQDPTSGVYF	TGTGCCAGCAGCCAAGATCCGACTAGCGGGGTGTACTTC	TRBJ2-7	NA	TRBD2	TRBV4-2
CASSRLAGVSVGELFF	TGTGCCAGCAGCCGTTTAGCGGGAGTTTCGGTCGGGGAGCTGTTTTTT	TRBJ2-2	NA	TRBD2	TRBV3-1/TRBV3-2
CATRLGGGGYTF	TGTGCCACCAGACTCGGTGGAGGCGGCTACACCTTC	TRBJ1-2	NA	NA	TRBV28
CASRSAGSSYNEQFF	TGCGCCAGCAGGTCAGCGGGGAGCTCCTACAATGAGCAGTTCTTC	TRBJ2-1	once	TRBD2	TRBV5-1
CATLKGNTDTQYF	TGTGCCACCCTAAAGGGGAACACAGATACGCAGTATTTT	TRBJ2-3	NA	NA	TRBV15
CASRGSGILHQPQHF	TGTGCCAGCAGAGGTTCGGGGATCCTGCATCAGCCCCAGCATTTT	TRBJ1-5	NA	NA	TRBV27
CASSPPGMVNQPQHF	TGTGCCAGCAGCCCCCCAGGGATGGTCAATCAGCCCCAGCATTTT	TRBJ1-5	NA	NA	TRBV9
CASSRSAGPLSPFF	TGTGCCAGCAGCCGCTCCGCGGGACCCCTGTCGCCGTTCTTC	TRBJ2-1	NA	NA	TRBV14
CASSLERSYNEQFF	TGTGCCAGCAGCTTGGAGCGCTCCTACAATGAGCAGTTCTTC	TRBJ2-1	once	NA	TRBV5-8
CASSFAGVPYEQYF	TGTGCCAGCAGTTTCGCAGGGGTTCCCTACGAGCAGTACTTC	TRBJ2-7	NA	NA	TRBV28
CASSPPGRDQPQHF	TGTGCCAGCAGCCCCCCTGGGAGGGATCAGCCCCAGCATTTT	TRBJ1-5	NA	NA	TRBV28
CATSRPSTSSGHQFF	TGTGCCACCAGCAGACCATCTACCTCTAGCGGGCATCAGTTCTTC	TRBJ2-1	NA	TRBD2	TRBV15
CASSPYTGDQPQHF	TGTGCCAGTAGTCCATACACGGGTGATCAGCCCCAGCATTTT	TRBJ1-5	few	NA	TRBV19
CASSPRLAGDWEETQYF	TGTGCCAGCAGTCCCCGACTAGCGGGAGATTGGGAAGAGACCCAGTACTTC	TRBJ2-5	once	TRBD2	TRBV27
CASSIGVTDTQYF	TGTGCCAGTAGTATTGGAGTCACAGATACGCAGTATTTT	TRBJ2-3	NA	NA	TRBV19
CASSASGRGGNEQFF	TGCGCCAGCAGCGCATCCGGACGGGGGGGCAATGAGCAGTTCTTC	TRBJ2-1	once	TRBD2	TRBV5-1
CASSATGGYTF	TGTGCCAGCAGCGCCACAGGGGGCTACACCTTC	TRBJ1-2	once	NA	TRBV6-5
CASTVFMNTEAFF	TGTGCCAGCACCGTATTTATGAACACTGAAGCTTTCTTT	TRBJ1-1	NA	NA	TRBV7-9
CASSNDRGNEAFF	TGTGCCAGCTCAAACGACAGGGGCAATGAAGCTTTCTTT	TRBJ1-1	once	TRBD1	TRBV18